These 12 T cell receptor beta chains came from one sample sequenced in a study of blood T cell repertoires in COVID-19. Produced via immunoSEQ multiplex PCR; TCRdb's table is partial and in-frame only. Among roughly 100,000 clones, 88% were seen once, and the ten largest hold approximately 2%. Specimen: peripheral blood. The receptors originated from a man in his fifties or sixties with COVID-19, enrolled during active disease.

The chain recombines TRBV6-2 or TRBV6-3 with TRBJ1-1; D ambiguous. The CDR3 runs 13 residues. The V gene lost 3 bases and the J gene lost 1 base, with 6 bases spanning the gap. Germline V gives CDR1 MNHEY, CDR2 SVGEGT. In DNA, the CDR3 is TGTGCCAGCAGTTATGCCGGGAACACTGAAGCTTTCTTT. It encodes CASSYAGNTEAFF.

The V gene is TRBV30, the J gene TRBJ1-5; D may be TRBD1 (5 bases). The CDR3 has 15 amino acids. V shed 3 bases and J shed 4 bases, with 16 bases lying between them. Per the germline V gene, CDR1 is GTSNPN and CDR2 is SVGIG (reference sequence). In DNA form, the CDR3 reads TGTGCCTGGAGGTCGTGGGGGGGGAAGAATCAGCCCCAGCATTTT. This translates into CAWRSWGGKNQPQHF.

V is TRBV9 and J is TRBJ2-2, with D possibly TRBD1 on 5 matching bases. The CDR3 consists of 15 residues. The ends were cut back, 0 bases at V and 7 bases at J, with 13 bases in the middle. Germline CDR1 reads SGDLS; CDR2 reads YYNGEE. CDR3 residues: CASSVGAGILGELFF. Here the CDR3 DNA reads TGTGCCAGCAGCGTAGGTGCAGGGATCCTCGGGGAGCTGTTTTTT. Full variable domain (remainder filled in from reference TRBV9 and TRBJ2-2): DSGVTQTPKHLITATGQRVTLRCSPRSGDLSVYWYQQSLDQGLQFLIQYYNGEERAKGNILERFSAQQFPDLHSELNLSSLELGDSALYFCASSVGAGILGELFFGEGSRLTVL.

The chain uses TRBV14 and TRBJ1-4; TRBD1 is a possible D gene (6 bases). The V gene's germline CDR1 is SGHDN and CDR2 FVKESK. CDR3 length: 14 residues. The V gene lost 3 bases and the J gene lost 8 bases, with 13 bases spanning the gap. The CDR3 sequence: CASSHGTLREKLFF. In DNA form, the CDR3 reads TGTGCCAGCAGCCACGGGACATTAAGGGAAAAACTGTTTTTT. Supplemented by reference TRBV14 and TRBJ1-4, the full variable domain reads EAGVTQFPSHSVIEKGQTVTLRCDPISGHDNLYWYRRVMGKEIKFLLHFVKESKQDESGMPNNRFLAERTGGTYSTLKVQPAELEDSGVYFCASSHGTLREKLFFGSGTQLSVL.

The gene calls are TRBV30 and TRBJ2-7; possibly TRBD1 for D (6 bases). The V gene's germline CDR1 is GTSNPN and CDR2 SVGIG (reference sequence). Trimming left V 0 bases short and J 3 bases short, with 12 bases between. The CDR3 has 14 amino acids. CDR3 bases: TGTGCCTGGAGTGTACGTCCAGGGGTCTACGAGCAGTACTTC. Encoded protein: CAWSVRPGVYEQYF.

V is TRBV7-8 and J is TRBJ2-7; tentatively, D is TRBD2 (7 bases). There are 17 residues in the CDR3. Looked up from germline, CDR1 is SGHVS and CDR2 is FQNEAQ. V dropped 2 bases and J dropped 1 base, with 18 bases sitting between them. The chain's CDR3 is CASSLLTGGGDSYEQYF. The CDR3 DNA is TGTGCCAGCAGCTTATTAACGGGGGGCGGGGATTCCTACGAGCAGTACTTC.

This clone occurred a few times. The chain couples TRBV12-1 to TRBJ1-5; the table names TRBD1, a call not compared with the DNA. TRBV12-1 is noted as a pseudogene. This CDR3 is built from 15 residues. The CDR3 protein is CASSFPGTANQPQHF. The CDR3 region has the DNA TGTGCCAGCAGCTTCCCCGGGACAGCAAATCAGCCCCAGCATTTT.

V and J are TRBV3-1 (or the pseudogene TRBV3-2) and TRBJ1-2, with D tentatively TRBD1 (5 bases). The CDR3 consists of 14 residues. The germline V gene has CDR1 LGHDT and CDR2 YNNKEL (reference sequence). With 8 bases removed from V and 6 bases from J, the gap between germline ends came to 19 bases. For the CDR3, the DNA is TGTGCCAGCGGGATACCCGGGACTGAACATGGCTACACCTTC. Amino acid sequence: CASGIPGTEHGYTF.

This CDR3 reads CASSTTLTGLYEQYF. As DNA, the CDR3 is TGTGCCAGCAGTACGACTTTGACAGGACTCTACGAGCAGTACTTC. V gene TRBV27 combines with J gene TRBJ2-7; a possible D gene is TRBD1 (6 bases). This CDR3 spans 15 amino acids. Germline V gene lookup returns CDR1 MNHEY and CDR2 SMNVEV (reference sequence). V gave up 5 bases and J gave up 3 bases, with 17 bases separating them.

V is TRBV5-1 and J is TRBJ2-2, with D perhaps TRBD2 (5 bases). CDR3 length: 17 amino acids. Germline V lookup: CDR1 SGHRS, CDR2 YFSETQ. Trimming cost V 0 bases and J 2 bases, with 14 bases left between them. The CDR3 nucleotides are TGCGCCAGCAGCTTGGCCGTCATGACTACAAACACCGGGGAGCTGTTTTTT. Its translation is CASSLAVMTTNTGELFF.

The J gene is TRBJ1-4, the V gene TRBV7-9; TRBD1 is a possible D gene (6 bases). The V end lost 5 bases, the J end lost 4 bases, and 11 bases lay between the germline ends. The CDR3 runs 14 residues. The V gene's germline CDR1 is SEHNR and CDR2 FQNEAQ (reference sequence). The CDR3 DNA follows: TGTGCCAGCAGCGCTACAGGGAATAATGAAAAACTGTTTTTT. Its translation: CASSATGNNEKLFF. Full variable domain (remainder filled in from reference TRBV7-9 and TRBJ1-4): DTGVSQNPRHKITKRGQNVTFRCDPISEHNRLYWYRQTLGQGPEFLTYFQNEAQLEKSRLLSDRFSAERPKGSFSTLEIQRTEQGDSAMYLCASSATGNNEKLFFGSGTQLSVL.

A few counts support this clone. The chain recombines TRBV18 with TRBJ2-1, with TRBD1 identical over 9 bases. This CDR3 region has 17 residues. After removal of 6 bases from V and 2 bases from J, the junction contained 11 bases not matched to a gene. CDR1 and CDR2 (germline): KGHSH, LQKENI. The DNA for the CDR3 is TGTGCCAGCTCCATTCGTTCTACAGGGGGCCCCTACAATGAGCAGTTCTTC. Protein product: CASSIRSTGGPYNEQFF.